The 16 T cell receptor beta chains below come from one sample, sequenced in a study of OX40 agonist ivuxolimab in advanced cancers. Data came from immunoSEQ multiplex PCR; TCRdb stores just in-frame clones and leaves some out. The sample has approximately 76,000 clones; 80% to 90% are singletons. Sequencing used CD4+ or CD8+ T cells sorted from blood, obtained in a trial of the OX40 agonist ivuxolimab. Source of these receptors: an adult with an advanced solid tumor such as melanoma, head and neck, liver or kidney cancer.

The chain links TRBV6-5 to TRBJ1-1; D gene ambiguous. V was trimmed by 5 bases and J by 5 bases, leaving 9 bases between them. This CDR3 has 12 amino acids. Germline loops: CDR1 MNHEY, CDR2 SVGAGI. CDR3 protein: CASSLWGTEAFF. Here the CDR3 DNA reads TGTGCCAGCAGTCTCTGGGGAACTGAAGCTTTCTTT.

The chain uses TRBV28 and TRBJ2-7; D gene uncertain. The CDR3 covers 13 residues. V was clipped by 8 bases and J by 2 bases, with 13 bases between them. The germline V gene encodes CDR1 MDHEN and CDR2 SYDVKM. The CDR3: CASSGSPTYEQYF. The CDR3 nucleotides are TGTGCCAGCTCAGGATCCCCCACCTACGAGCAGTACTTC.

The rearrangement uses TRBV11-2 and TRBJ2-7; possibly TRBD2 for D (6 bases). The CDR3 is 14 residues long. Between the trimmed V and J ends, which lost 1 base and 3 bases, there was a span of 10 bases. In germline, CDR1 is SGHAT, CDR2 FQNNGV. In DNA form, the CDR3 reads TGTGCCAGCAGCTTAGCACTAGCAAACTACGAGCAGTACTTC. Its protein is CASSLALANYEQYF.

This clone was observed once. The gene calls are TRBV11-2 and TRBJ2-3; 11 bases are a match to TRBD2. The germline V gene encodes CDR1 SGHAT and CDR2 FQNNGV. CDR3 size: 16 residues. V was clipped by 5 bases and J by 2 bases; unmatched bases: 6. The CDR3 protein is CASSERTSGPTDTQYF. The CDR3 coding sequence is TGTGCCAGCAGCGAAAGGACTAGCGGGCCCACAGATACGCAGTATTTT.

The V call is TRBV2, the J call TRBJ2-1; 7 bases are a match to TRBD2. The CDR3 length is 16 residues. The J segment lost 4 bases and the V segment lost 3 bases, leaving 9 bases of the junction unmatched. Germline V gives CDR1 SNHLY, CDR2 FYNNEI. CDR3 sequence (DNA): TGTGCCAGCAGTGAGGGTGGGAGGGCCTTATACAATGAGCAGTTCTTC. The encoded protein is CASSEGGRALYNEQFF.

The chain employs TRBV27 and TRBJ1-2, with TRBD1 matching over 8 bases. With 5 bases clipped from V and 7 bases from J, the junction kept 6 bases outside the gene matches. This CDR3 is built from 13 residues. Germline CDR1 MNHEY, CDR2 SMNVEV (reference sequence). As DNA, the CDR3 is TGTGCCAGCAGTATTGACAGGGGTGGTGGCTACACCTTC. It encodes CASSIDRGGGYTF.

This chain connects TRBV7-6 to TRBJ2-1; tentatively, D is TRBD2 (5 bases). The CDR3 length is 16 residues. Germline loops: CDR1 SGHVS, CDR2 FNYEAQ. V dropped 5 bases and J dropped 4 bases, with 18 bases sitting between them. CDR3 amino acids: CASSNFSLGMYNEQFF. CDR3 nucleotide sequence: TGTGCCAGCAGCAACTTTAGTCTCGGGATGTACAATGAGCAGTTCTTC.

V and J are TRBV7-2 and TRBJ2-2; 8 nucleotides agree with TRBD1. The CDR3 is made up of 15 amino acids. J lost 4 bases, V lost 8 bases, and 9 bases had no gene match. Germline V CDR1 and CDR2: SGHTA, FQGNSA. The CDR3 loop is CASGTGGGSTGELFF. The CDR3 nucleotides read TGTGCCAGCGGCACAGGGGGTGGTAGCACCGGGGAGCTGTTTTTT. Full variable domain (remainder filled in from reference TRBV7-2 and TRBJ2-2): GAGVSQSPSNKVTEKGKDVELRCDPISGHTALYWYRQSLGQGLEFLIYFQGNSAPDKSGLPSDRFSAERTGGSVSTLTIQRTQQEDSAVYLCASGTGGGSTGELFFGEGSRLTVL.

The chain links TRBV21-1 to TRBJ2-3; no DNA check was done on the table's D call, TRBD2. TRBV21-1 is reported as a pseudogene. This CDR3 has 16 amino acids. The CDR3 nucleotides are TGTGCCAGCAGGGTATGGACTAGCGGGGGAACAGATACGCAGTATTTT. Translation: CASRVWTSGGTDTQYF.

The V gene is TRBV27, the J gene TRBJ2-2, with D hard to call. The CDR3 is 16 residues long. CDR1 and CDR2 from the germline V gene are MNHEY and SMNVEV (reference sequence). V lost 9 bases and J lost 4, with 21 bases in between. This CDR3 reads CASRSAVGAATGELFF. The CDR3 bases are TGTGCCAGTCGGTCGGCGGTCGGTGCTGCCACCGGGGAGCTGTTTTTT.

The V gene is TRBV2, the J gene TRBJ1-2; D uncertain. Germline V CDR1 and CDR2: SNHLY, FYNNEI. Trimming removed 6 bases at V and 3 bases at J, with 11 bases between. This CDR3 region has 13 residues. The CDR3 DNA follows: TGTGCCAGCAGCCAGCAAGGCTACTATGGCTACACCTTC. Encoded protein: CASSQQGYYGYTF.

The chain is built from TRBV2 and TRBJ2-7, with 9 bases lining up with TRBD2. V lost 6 bases to trimming and J lost 7 bases; unmatched junction nucleotides: 10. This CDR3 has 14 amino acids. Germline lookup yields CDR1 SNHLY and CDR2 FYNNEI. The CDR3 nucleotides read TGTGCCAGCAGATATATAGCGGGAGCGGAGGAGCAGTACTTC. Amino acid sequence: CASRYIAGAEEQYF.

This clone was seen a single time. The chain joins TRBV6-1 to TRBJ1-4, with D unresolved. CDR1 is MNHNS and CDR2 is SASEGT in the germline V gene. V lost 2 bases and J 3 bases, leaving 7 bases between the germline ends. The CDR3 is 14 residues long. The CDR3 DNA reads TGTGCCAGCAGTGAAAGGGCCTCTAATGAAAAACTGTTTTTT. Translation gives CASSERASNEKLFF.

CDR3 sequence: CSVLTSSYEQYF. CDR3 DNA sequence: TGCAGCGTTCTGACAAGCTCCTACGAGCAGTACTTC. This chain uses TRBV29-1 with TRBJ2-7, with D unclear. Germline CDR1 SQVTM, CDR2 ANQGSEA. V lost 5 bases and J 0 bases, leaving 8 bases between the germline ends. The CDR3 covers 12 residues.

The chain has TRBV11-2 and TRBJ2-3, with unresolved D. The V gene lost 1 base and the J gene lost 2 bases, with 10 bases spanning the gap. Looked up from germline, CDR1 is SGHAT and CDR2 is FQNNGV. The CDR3 is 15 amino acids. Here the CDR3 DNA reads TGTGCCAGCAGCTTAGGGCTAGGCAACACAGATACGCAGTATTTT. Translated, it gives CASSLGLGNTDTQYF. Supplemented by reference TRBV11-2 and TRBJ2-3, the full variable domain reads EAGVAQSPRYKIIEKRQSVAFWCNPISGHATLYWYQQILGQGPKLLIQFQNNGVVDDSQLPKDRFSAERLKGVDSTLKIQPAKLEDSAVYLCASSLGLGNTDTQYFGPGTRLTVL.

Here the CDR3 DNA reads TGTGCCAGCATCCGCGGGAGAGGGGAGACCCAGTACTTC. It specifies CASIRGRGETQYF. The gene calls are TRBV5-6 and TRBJ2-5; 7 bases line up with TRBD2. The germline V gene encodes CDR1 SGHDT and CDR2 YYEEEE. J was trimmed by 5 bases and V by 6 bases; bases with no gene match: 7. The CDR3 extends over 13 amino acids. The entire variable domain, with the rest obtained from reference TRBV5-6 and TRBJ2-5, is as follows: DAGVTQSPTHLIKTRGQQVTLRCSPKSGHDTVSWYQQALGQGPQFIFQYYEEEERQRGNFPDRFSGHQFPNYSSELNVNALLLGDSALYLCASIRGRGETQYFGPGTRLLVL.